This T cell receptor (beta chain) was captured in a study of blood T cell repertoires in COVID-19. In the source study's methods: Amplifying reference gene primers gave estimates of nucleated cell counts. TCRdb's table, derived via immunoSEQ multiplex PCR, lists solely in-frame clones and lacks some. V and J calls and clone size are as listed in that table; D and trimming were resolved from the DNA. The table lists about 250,000 clones, 70% to 90% of them singletons, with 4% to 4.5% in the top ten. V dropped 5 bases and J dropped 0 bases, with 17 bases sitting between them. The CDR3 is made up of 17 amino acids. Germline values: CDR1 SEHNR, CDR2 FQNEAQ (reference sequence).

This sequence was found in a woman younger than 45 who had recovered from COVID-19. V gene TRBV7-9 combines with J gene TRBJ2-4, with D maybe TRBD2 (5 bases). The specimen sequenced was PBMCs or T cells enriched from blood (not recorded which). The CDR3 loop is CASSPRGGLPAKNIQYF. In DNA, the CDR3 is TGTGCCAGCAGCCCCCGCGGTGGACTCCCAGCCAAAAACATTCAGTACTTC.